The next 8 T cell receptor beta chains were all read from a single sample in a study of blood T cell repertoires in COVID-19. Clones were read by immunoSEQ multiplex PCR, and TCRdb kept only the in-frame ones, dropping some. The sample holds a few hundred thousand clones, approximately 86% seen once. Input material: peripheral blood. The receptors were gathered from a woman in her seventies with active or convalescent COVID-19.

The genes are TRBV10-2 and TRBJ1-1; D ambiguous. Per the germline V gene, CDR1 is WSHSY and CDR2 is SAAADI. Trimming shortened V by 2 bases and J by 5 bases, and 12 bases separated the two germline ends. The CDR3 is 14 residues long. CDR3 DNA sequence: TGCGCCAGCAGTGAGAAAGGGAGAGGGACTGAAGCTTTCTTT. Translation: CASSEKGRGTEAFF.

This clone was detected a few times. The chain carries TRBV6-5 and TRBJ2-7, with D possibly being TRBD2 (5 bases). V lost 2 bases and J 7 bases, leaving 12 bases between the germline ends. This CDR3 comprises 13 residues. CDR1 and CDR2 from the germline V gene are MNHEY and SVGAGI. CDR3 in DNA: TGTGCCAGCAGTTACAATGAAGGGAGAGAGCAGTACTTC. Translating gives CASSYNEGREQYF.

The chain uses TRBV6-5 and TRBJ2-7, with 7 nucleotides matching TRBD2. The CDR3 loop spans 14 amino acids. Germline CDR1 MNHEY, CDR2 SVGAGI. Trimming took 1 base from V and 4 from J; bases not matched to a gene: 4. The CDR3 DNA follows: TGTGCCAGCAGTTACTTGGGGGAGGGTTACGAGCAGTACTTC. Protein: CASSYLGEGYEQYF.

The rearrangement uses TRBV16 and TRBJ2-1; 12 bases are a match to TRBD1. Trimming removed 5 bases from V and 6 bases from J; junction bases left unmatched: 8. Germline values: CDR1 KGHSY, CDR2 FQNENV. The CDR3 has 16 amino acids. CDR3 in amino acids: CASSGLGQGARNEQFF. DNA for the CDR3: TGTGCCAGCAGCGGCTTGGGACAGGGGGCGCGCAATGAGCAGTTCTTC.

The chain uses TRBV9 and TRBJ1-2, with unresolved D. This CDR3 spans 15 amino acids. V gave up 4 bases and J gave up 8 bases, with 21 bases separating them. CDR1 and CDR2 from the germline V gene are SGDLS and YYNGEE. CDR3 coding DNA: TGTGCCAGCAGCCCCCTACGGGAATCGGACGGCGGCTACACCTTC. Its protein product is CASSPLRESDGGYTF.

The chain uses TRBV5-4 and TRBJ1-6, with D unclear. Trimming removed 2 bases from V and 7 bases from J, with 10 bases in between. This CDR3 is 14 amino acids long. The V gene's germline CDR1 is SGHNT and CDR2 YYREEE (reference sequence). CDR3 amino acids: CASSLRTGNSPLHF. In nucleotides, the CDR3 is TGTGCCAGCAGCTTACGGACGGGGAATTCACCCCTCCACTTT.

The chain combines TRBV11-2 with TRBJ2-7; 11 positions match TRBD2. This CDR3 has 14 amino acids. Germline lookup yields CDR1 SGHAT and CDR2 FQNNGV. With 4 bases clipped from V and 2 bases from J, the junction kept 1 base outside the gene matches. CDR3 in DNA: TGTGCCAGCAGCTCTAGCGGGGGGCCCTACGAGCAGTACTTC. Its translation: CASSSSGGPYEQYF.

This clone was observed once. The chain employs TRBV9 and TRBJ2-1; 9 bases agree with TRBD2. With V trimmed by 0 bases and J by 13 bases, 11 bases remained unmatched. Per the germline V gene, CDR1 is SGDLS and CDR2 is YYNGEE. The CDR3 has 15 residues. Written as DNA, the CDR3 is TGTGCCAGCAGCGTAGGCGGGGGGGCTTTCCGGCCCCAGTTCTTC. Encoded protein: CASSVGGGAFRPQFF. The full variable domain, rest sourced from reference TRBV9 and TRBJ2-1, is DSGVTQTPKHLITATGQRVTLRCSPRSGDLSVYWYQQSLDQGLQFLIQYYNGEERAKGNILERFSAQQFPDLHSELNLSSLELGDSALYFCASSVGGGAFRPQFFGPGTRLTVL.